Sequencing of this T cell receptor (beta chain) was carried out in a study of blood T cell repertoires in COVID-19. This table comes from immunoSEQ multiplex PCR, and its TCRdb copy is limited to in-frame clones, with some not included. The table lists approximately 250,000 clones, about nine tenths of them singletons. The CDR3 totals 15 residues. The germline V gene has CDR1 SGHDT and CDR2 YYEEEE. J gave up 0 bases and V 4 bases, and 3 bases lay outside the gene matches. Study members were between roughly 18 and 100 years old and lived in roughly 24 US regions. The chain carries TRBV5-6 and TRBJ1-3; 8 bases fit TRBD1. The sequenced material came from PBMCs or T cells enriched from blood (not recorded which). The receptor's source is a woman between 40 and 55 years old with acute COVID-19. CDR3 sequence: CASSPGQVSGNTIYF. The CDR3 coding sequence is TGTGCCAGCAGCCCGGGACAGGTCTCTGGAAACACCATATATTTT.